Sequencing of this T cell receptor (beta chain) was carried out in a study of cytomegalovirus exposure and HLA in healthy donors. Overall study context: Of around 410 genotyped donors, 80% to 85% grouped in the Caucasian-associated ancestry cluster.

PCR involved 60 Vbeta and 13 Jbeta primers. Profiled with immunoSEQ multiplex PCR; TCRdb holds only in-frame clones, not every one. The top ten clones hold roughly 11% of a sample with tens of thousands of clones, about three quarters of them seen once. CDR3 length equals 12 residues. Germline-derived CDR1 and CDR2 are GTSNPN and SVGIG (reference sequence). V dropped 0 bases and J dropped 2 bases, with 2 bases sitting between them. This receptor was obtained from a woman aged 40 to 50 in good health and CMV-seropositive. The chain combines TRBV30 with TRBJ1-3; D not resolved. The source material was PBMCs. The DNA of the CDR3 is TGTGCCTGGAGTGTCGCTGGAAACACCATATATTTT. Protein sequence: CAWSVAGNTIYF. Full variable domain (outside the CDR3, taken from reference TRBV30 and TRBJ1-3): SQTIHQWPATLVQPVGSPLSLECTVEGTSNPNLYWYRQAAGRGLQLLFYSVGIGQISSEVPQNLSASRPQDRQFILSSKKLLLSDSGFYLCAWSVAGNTIYFGEGSWLTVV.